The clone carrying this TCR beta chain was detected only a few times. Its target is unknown. Each CDR3 protein gets one entry after TCRdb re-called the RT-PCR reads with MiXCR. The profile covers some 850,000 distinct CDR3 sequences, with approximately 17% appearing a single time and roughly a tenth taken by the ten largest. This specimen comes from a study of response to subunit inactivated influenza vaccine. General study points: Few additional T cells are recruited per seasonal influenza vaccination, authors suggested.

This clonotype originated in a man in his forties or fifties who received an inactivated influenza vaccine. Sequences were derived from PBMCs from blood, sampled about 5 days after vaccination.

The CDR3: CATSGSTGAMAKNIQYF. The DNA for the CDR3 is TGTGCCACCAGTGGGTCAACAGGGGCCATGGCCAAAAACATTCAGTACTTC. The chain has TRBV24-1 and TRBJ2-4; TRBD1 matches 7 bases. This CDR3 is 17 amino acids long. Germline lookup yields CDR1 KGHDR and CDR2 SFDVKD. The V segment lost 5 bases and the J segment 1 base; nucleotides outside the gene matches: 10.